A single sample gave rise to the 12 T cell receptor beta chains below, sequenced in a study of control samples from healthy donors and cancer patients. Assay used: immunoSEQ multiplex PCR; TCRdb lists only in-frame clones, some missing. The data show more than 100,000 clones, approximately 88% seen once. The sequenced material came from blood. The origin of the receptors is a man aged 35-49 years in good health.

The chain recombines TRBV6-6 with TRBJ2-2; 10 bases line up with TRBD2. Per the germline V gene, CDR1 is MNHNY and CDR2 is SVGAGI (reference sequence). The CDR3 contains 16 residues. The junction had 8 bases not matched to a gene; V was cut back by 10 bases and J by 0 bases. The CDR3 bases are TGTGCCATCCCTTCTAGCGGGGGCTCGAACACCGGGGAGCTGTTTTTT. It translates to CAIPSSGGSNTGELFF.

This rearrangement joins TRBV5-4 to TRBJ2-7, with D unresolved. This CDR3 is built from 12 residues. Germline V gene lookup returns CDR1 SGHNT and CDR2 YYREEE (reference sequence). V was shortened by 1 base and J by 1 base, with 3 bases between the two germline ends. The CDR3 loop reads CASSLWSYEQYF. The CDR3 region has the DNA TGTGCCAGCAGCTTGTGGTCCTACGAGCAGTACTTC.

This chain connects TRBV6-6 to TRBJ1-1, with 9 positions matching TRBD1. CDR3 length: 14 residues. CDR1 and CDR2 (germline): MNHNY, SVGAGI (reference sequence). V shed 5 bases and J 6 bases; nucleotides not matched to a gene: 7. The CDR3 DNA is TGTGCCAGCAGTGGGGGGACAGGGTCCGCTGAAGCTTTCTTT. Its protein is CASSGGTGSAEAFF.

This chain uses TRBV11-3 with TRBJ2-2; weak D call: TRBD1 (7 bases). The CDR3 totals 18 residues. Germline V CDR1 and CDR2: SGHNT, YENEEA. The germline V and J ends were trimmed by 4 bases and 7 bases, with 25 bases remaining between them. CDR3 amino acids: CASSSPDRDWGIGGELFF. The CDR3 DNA sequence: TGTGCCAGCAGCTCCCCCGACAGGGACTGGGGGATCGGCGGGGAGCTGTTTTTT.

The J gene is TRBJ1-4, the V gene TRBV19; TRBD1 aligns across 10 bases. The CDR3 has 16 residues. From germline, CDR1 is LNHDA and CDR2 SQIVND (reference sequence). J gave up 3 bases and V 5 bases, and 6 bases lay outside the gene matches. As DNA, the CDR3 is TGTGCCAGTAGTTTGGGACAGGGGTTGGCTAATGAAAAACTGTTTTTT. This sequence encodes CASSLGQGLANEKLFF. Filled out from reference TRBV19 and TRBJ1-4, the complete variable domain reads DGGITQSPKYLFRKEGQNVTLSCEQNLNHDAMYWYRQDPGQGLRLIYYSQIVNDFQKGDIAEGYSVSREKKESFPLTVTSAQKNPTAFYLCASSLGQGLANEKLFFGSGTQLSVL.

The chain uses TRBV7-6 and TRBJ2-7; 16 bases line up with TRBD2. The germline gives CDR1 SGHVS, CDR2 FNYEAQ. This CDR3 comprises 18 residues. The V gene end was trimmed by 1 base and the J gene end by 6 bases; junction bases not matched to a gene: 9. CDR3 DNA: TGTGCCAGCAGCTTAGTGTCAGGGACTAGCGGGGGGGCTTTCGAGCAGTACTTC. As protein: CASSLVSGTSGGAFEQYF. Based on the CDR3 plus reference TRBV7-6 and TRBJ2-7, the full variable domain is GAGVSQSPRYKVTKRGQDVALRCDPISGHVSLYWYRQALGQGPEFLTYFNYEAQQDKSGLPNDRFSAERPEGSISTLTIQRTEQRDSAMYRCASSLVSGTSGGAFEQYFGPGTRLTVT.

The chain uses TRBV6-5 and TRBJ1-6; tentatively, D is TRBD1 (5 bases). The CDR3 spans 15 residues. The ends were cut back, 0 bases at V and 6 bases at J, with 9 bases in the middle. Germline V lookup: CDR1 MNHEY, CDR2 SVGAGI. The CDR3: CASSYSVQVNSPLHF. In DNA, the CDR3 is TGTGCCAGCAGTTACTCGGTACAGGTTAATTCACCCCTCCACTTT.

This clone occurred once. This chain joins TRBV15 and TRBJ2-1, with D perhaps TRBD1 or TRBD2 (5 bases each). This CDR3 is 13 amino acids long. CDR1 is LNHNV and CDR2 is YYDKDF in the germline V gene (reference sequence). V lost 8 bases to trimming and J lost 5 bases, with 13 bases between them. CDR3 sequence: CATGASTDNEQFF. CDR3 in DNA: TGTGCCACCGGGGCTAGCACCGACAATGAGCAGTTCTTC.

This chain links TRBV25-1 with TRBJ2-5; D possibly corresponds to TRBD1 (6 bases). The CDR3 consists of 15 residues. Trimming cost V 6 bases and J 4 bases, with 18 bases left between them. CDR1 is MGHDK and CDR2 is SYGVNS in the germline V gene. The CDR3 nucleotides are TGTGCCAGCAGACCTCAGGGGCGCATTGCAGAGACCCAGTACTTC. This sequence encodes CASRPQGRIAETQYF.

The chain carries TRBV27 and TRBJ2-7; TRBD1 agrees at 7 bases. Germline V CDR1 and CDR2: MNHEY, SMNVEV (reference sequence). The CDR3 extends over 14 amino acids. Germline trimming cut 6 bases from V and 2 bases from J; bases unmatched to any gene: 7. CDR3 amino acids: CASRPGTVAYEQYF. In DNA form, the CDR3 reads TGTGCCAGCAGACCGGGGACAGTCGCCTACGAGCAGTACTTC.

CDR3 sequence reads: CASSGARGSNEKLFF. In nucleotides, the CDR3 is TGTGCCAGCAGCGGAGCAAGGGGTTCTAATGAAAAACTGTTTTTT. This chain uses TRBV7-9 with TRBJ1-4; the D gene is possibly TRBD1 (5 bases). CDR1 and CDR2 from the germline V gene are SEHNR and FQNEAQ (reference sequence). The germline V and J ends were trimmed by 5 bases and 3 bases, with 13 bases remaining between them. There are 15 residues in the CDR3.

This chain connects TRBV5-1 to TRBJ1-6, with D perhaps matching TRBD1 (5 bases). Per germline, CDR1 SGHRS and CDR2 YFSETQ. The V and J ends lost 0 bases and 3 bases respectively, with 10 bases between them. CDR3 size: 16 residues. The CDR3 DNA is TGCGCCAGCAGCTTGGCGGTCGGGGGCTATAATTCACCCCTCCACTTT. Translated: CASSLAVGGYNSPLHF.